A selection of T cell receptor beta chains follows, all from one sample in a study of vaccination and CD4 T cells after COVID-19. A single record per CDR3 protein comes from TCRdb applying MiXCR to the PCR reads. The data show roughly 19,000 distinct CDR3 sequences, roughly 70% seen once. No antigen is known for these receptors. Sequencing was performed on CD4+ T cells from blood, cultured in vitro. These receptor sequences come from a human donor who had recovered from COVID-19. Each CDR3 is given with its conserved first and last residue. A D gene is named only where the DNA matches it firmly. Size tells how often a clone was seen (once, few, many) or the class of an expanded clone, and some rows leave it out.

D gene: TRBD1
V gene: TRBV7-8
clone size: NA
J gene: TRBJ1-5
CDR3 protein: CASSPGQLESAQHF
CDR3 DNA: TGTGCCAGCAGCCCGGGACAGCTAGAATCGGCCCAGCATTTT

D gene: NA
V gene: TRBV15
clone size: NA
J gene: TRBJ2-3
CDR3 protein: CATSRGPARRGLTQYF
CDR3 DNA: TGTGCCACCAGCAGAGGTCCGGCCCGACGAGGGCTTACGCAGTATTTT

D gene: TRBD1
V gene: TRBV7-2
clone size: NA
J gene: TRBJ1-5
CDR3 protein: CASSFNGQGKVIGNQPQHF
CDR3 DNA: TGTGCCAGCAGCTTCAACGGACAGGGTAAGGTTATAGGGAATCAGCCCCAGCATTTT

D gene: TRBD1
V gene: TRBV2
clone size: few
J gene: TRBJ2-5
CDR3 protein: CASRQGVEATQYF
CDR3 DNA: TGTGCCAGCAGGCAGGGGGTTGAAGCGACCCAGTACTTC

D gene: TRBD2
V gene: TRBV7-9
clone size: NA
J gene: TRBJ2-7
CDR3 protein: CASSLDLAGGSEQYF
CDR3 DNA: TGTGCCAGCAGCTTAGATCTAGCGGGAGGATCCGAGCAGTACTTC

D gene: NA
V gene: TRBV20-1
clone size: once
J gene: TRBJ1-4
CDR3 protein: CSARDRPRDKLFF
CDR3 DNA: TGCAGTGCTAGAGACCGGCCCCGTGACAAACTGTTTTTT

D gene: NA
V gene: TRBV7-8
clone size: NA
J gene: TRBJ2-3
CDR3 protein: CASSLDGSSTDTQYF
CDR3 DNA: TGTGCCAGCAGCTTGGACGGTTCTAGCACAGATACGCAGTATTTT

D gene: NA
V gene: TRBV20-1
clone size: NA
J gene: TRBJ1-1
CDR3 protein: CSASPDTSTEAFF
CDR3 DNA: TGCAGTGCAAGCCCGGACACCAGCACTGAAGCTTTCTTT

D gene: NA
V gene: TRBV27
clone size: NA
J gene: TRBJ1-2
CDR3 protein: CASSLAGARGNYGYTF
CDR3 DNA: TGTGCCAGCAGTTTGGCAGGGGCGCGGGGCAACTATGGCTACACCTTC

D gene: NA
V gene: TRBV6-2/TRBV6-3
clone size: NA
J gene: TRBJ1-1
CDR3 protein: CASSRVLLNTEAFF
CDR3 DNA: TGTGCCAGCAGTCGGGTCCTTCTGAACACTGAAGCTTTCTTT

D gene: NA
V gene: TRBV6-1
clone size: few
J gene: TRBJ1-1
CDR3 protein: CASSERGNTEAFF
CDR3 DNA: TGTGCCAGCAGTGAAAGAGGGAACACTGAAGCTTTCTTT

D gene: TRBD1
V gene: TRBV5-1
clone size: NA
J gene: TRBJ1-2
CDR3 protein: CASSTGVDYGYTF
CDR3 DNA: TGCGCCAGCAGTACAGGGGTTGACTATGGCTACACCTTC

D gene: NA
V gene: TRBV20-1
clone size: NA
J gene: TRBJ2-4
CDR3 protein: CSAIRVRGGVKNIQYF
CDR3 DNA: TGCAGTGCTATCCGAGTCAGGGGCGGGGTGAAAAACATTCAGTACTTC

D gene: TRBD1
V gene: TRBV19
clone size: NA
J gene: TRBJ2-1
CDR3 protein: CASSDRVAEQFF
CDR3 DNA: TGTGCCTCTTCGGACAGGGTTGCTGAGCAGTTCTTC

D gene: TRBD1
V gene: TRBV3-1
clone size: NA
J gene: TRBJ1-3
CDR3 protein: CASSQAGGTGNTIYF
CDR3 DNA: TGTGCCAGCAGCCAAGCAGGGGGGACTGGAAACACCATATATTTT

D gene: TRBD1
V gene: TRBV28
clone size: NA
J gene: TRBJ1-2
CDR3 protein: CASSLFGTGGNYGYTF
CDR3 DNA: TGTGCCAGCAGTTTATTTGGGACAGGGGGTAACTATGGCTACACCTTC

D gene: NA
V gene: TRBV6-1
clone size: NA
J gene: TRBJ1-1
CDR3 protein: CASSTLGVGATEAFF
CDR3 DNA: TGTGCCAGCAGTACATTGGGGGTGGGAGCCACTGAAGCTTTCTTT

D gene: TRBD1
V gene: TRBV2
clone size: few
J gene: TRBJ1-2
CDR3 protein: CASRGQVEGYTF
CDR3 DNA: TGTGCCAGCAGGGGACAGGTAGAGGGCTACACCTTC

D gene: NA
V gene: TRBV6-2/TRBV6-3
clone size: NA
J gene: TRBJ1-1
CDR3 protein: CASSYSMGSRLNTEAFF
CDR3 DNA: TGTGCCAGCAGTTACTCGATGGGGTCTCGTCTGAACACTGAAGCTTTCTTT

D gene: NA
V gene: TRBV12-3/TRBV12-4
clone size: NA
J gene: TRBJ2-5
CDR3 protein: CASSFSSQGRETQYF
CDR3 DNA: TGTGCCAGCAGTTTCAGCTCCCAGGGGAGGGAGACCCAGTACTTC

D gene: NA
V gene: TRBV2
clone size: NA
J gene: TRBJ1-5
CDR3 protein: CASGERTVSNQPQHF
CDR3 DNA: TGTGCCAGCGGTGAGCGGACAGTTAGCAATCAGCCCCAGCATTTT

D gene: TRBD1
V gene: TRBV6-1
clone size: NA
J gene: TRBJ1-2
CDR3 protein: CASSPYGTGGIYGYTF
CDR3 DNA: TGTGCCAGCAGTCCATACGGGACAGGGGGCATCTATGGCTACACCTTC

D gene: NA
V gene: TRBV6-1
clone size: NA
J gene: TRBJ1-2
CDR3 protein: CASSPLYQGNYGYTF
CDR3 DNA: TGTGCCAGCAGTCCCCTTTATCAGGGGAATTATGGCTACACCTTC

D gene: NA
V gene: TRBV6-2/TRBV6-3
clone size: few
J gene: TRBJ2-3
CDR3 protein: CASSSSGGRITDTQYF
CDR3 DNA: TGTGCCAGCAGTTCCTCCGGGGGGCGAATCACAGATACGCAGTATTTT

D gene: NA
V gene: TRBV6-2/TRBV6-3
clone size: NA
J gene: TRBJ2-7
CDR3 protein: CASSGRRTGAYEQYF
CDR3 DNA: TGTGCCAGCAGCGGACGTCGGACGGGAGCCTACGAGCAGTACTTC

D gene: NA
V gene: TRBV10-2
clone size: NA
J gene: TRBJ2-3
CDR3 protein: CASKSTGTDTQYF
CDR3 DNA: TGCGCCAGCAAATCGACAGGAACAGATACGCAGTATTTT

D gene: NA
V gene: TRBV20-1
clone size: NA
J gene: TRBJ2-2
CDR3 protein: CSARPAGVRNTGELFF
CDR3 DNA: TGCAGTGCTAGACCGGCAGGGGTGAGGAACACCGGGGAGCTGTTTTTT

D gene: TRBD1
V gene: TRBV7-6
clone size: NA
J gene: TRBJ1-2
CDR3 protein: CASSLAGGAGYTF
CDR3 DNA: TGTGCCAGCAGCTTAGCAGGGGGCGCTGGCTACACCTTC

D gene: NA
V gene: TRBV7-2
clone size: NA
J gene: TRBJ1-2
CDR3 protein: CASSVDSRGSNYGYTF
CDR3 DNA: TGTGCCAGCAGCGTGGATTCCAGGGGTTCCAACTATGGCTACACCTTC